Each of the 16 T cell receptor beta chains below was sequenced from the same sample in a study of shared clonotypes between healthy human individuals. This table comes from immunoSEQ multiplex PCR, and its TCRdb copy is limited to in-frame clones, with some not included. The sample carries 450,000 to 500,000 clones, 81% recorded once. Sequences were obtained from PBMCs. These receptors were taken from a woman aged 40 to 50 in good health. Some clones in this sample may be carry-over from other donors' samples.

This chain connects TRBV28 to TRBJ2-4; D is perhaps TRBD2 (6 bases). With 5 bases removed from V and 0 bases from J, the gap between germline ends came to 14 bases. Germline CDR1 and CDR2: MDHEN and SYDVKM. This CDR3 comprises 16 residues. CDR3 residues: CASSTTSRAAKNIQYF. The CDR3 DNA reads TGTGCCAGCAGTACAACTAGCCGCGCAGCCAAAAACATTCAGTACTTC.

The rearrangement joins TRBV5-1 to TRBJ1-1; no clear D. Germline V CDR1 and CDR2: SGHRS, YFSETQ. V lost 0 bases and J 0 bases, leaving 6 bases between the germline ends. This CDR3 region has 14 residues. CDR3 in DNA: TGCGCCAGCAGCTTGGTACAGATGAACACTGAAGCTTTCTTT. Its translation is CASSLVQMNTEAFF.

The chain carries TRBV19 and TRBJ1-5, with D maybe TRBD1 (6 bases). Trimming took 3 bases from V and 2 from J, leaving 8 bases between them. The CDR3 is 14 amino acids. The V gene's germline CDR1 is LNHDA and CDR2 SQIVND (reference sequence). The CDR3 spells CASSMAGGNQPQHF. Here the CDR3 DNA reads TGTGCCAGTAGTATGGCAGGGGGCAATCAGCCCCAGCATTTT.

V and J are TRBV28 and TRBJ2-4; the match to TRBD1 covers 8 bases. V shed 2 bases, J shed 1 base, and the junction held 4 bases outside the gene matches. The CDR3 has 16 residues. Germline V gene sequence: CDR1 MDHEN, CDR2 SYDVKM. The CDR3, as DNA: TGTGCCAGCAGTTTACAGGACAGGGTTGCCAAAAACATTCAGTACTTC. Translation gives CASSLQDRVAKNIQYF.

V is TRBV10-3 and J is TRBJ2-3; D uncertain. The ends were cut back, 10 bases at V and 4 bases at J, with 15 bases in the middle. The germline gives CDR1 ENHRY, CDR2 SYGVKD. CDR3 length: 13 residues. CDR3 region: CASRAPGPDTQYF. In nucleotides, the CDR3 is TGTGCCAGCCGGGCCCCGGGCCCAGATACGCAGTATTTT.

The rearrangement uses TRBV28 and TRBJ1-5; the D gene is possibly TRBD1 (6 bases). V lost 6 bases to trimming and J lost 1 base, with 10 bases between them. Looked up from germline, CDR1 is MDHEN and CDR2 is SYDVKM. The CDR3 has 14 residues. The CDR3 nucleotides read TGTGCCAGCAGGGAAGGACAGAGCAATCAGCCCCAGCATTTT. It specifies CASREGQSNQPQHF.

This clone was detected a few times. The V and J genes are TRBV5-1 and TRBJ2-2; 7 nucleotides match TRBD2. Germline V gene sequence: CDR1 SGHRS, CDR2 YFSETQ. The V and J ends lost 6 bases and 1 base, in that order; junction bases with no gene match: 6. This CDR3 is 15 amino acids long. The CDR3 loop is CASTLREGNTGELFF. In nucleotides, the CDR3 is TGCGCCAGCACCCTAAGGGAGGGGAACACCGGGGAGCTGTTTTTT.

Comment on this clone: At one of its ends the junction is not consistent with the germline gene, which may arise from a read error. The chain recombines TRBV7-7 with TRBJ2-5; D call uncertain. Germline CDR1 is SSHAT and CDR2 is FNYEAQ (reference sequence). This CDR3 contains 13 residues. The CDR3 DNA sequence: TGTGCTAGCAGCCTTGGTCCCCAAGAGACCCAGTACTTC. This codes for CASSLGPQETQYF. Variable domain in full (rest from reference TRBV7-7 and TRBJ2-5): GAGVSQSPRYKVTKRGQDVTLRCDPISSHATLYWYQQALGQGPEFLTYFNYEAQPDKSGLPSDRFSAERPEGSISTLTIQRTEQRDSAMYRCASSLGPQETQYFGPGTRLLVL.

V usage is TRBV25-1 and J usage is TRBJ2-4; D might be TRBD1 or TRBD2, each matching 5 bases. The V gene lost 5 bases and the J gene lost 8 bases, with 16 bases spanning the gap. This CDR3 is 14 amino acids long. Germline V gene sequence: CDR1 MGHDK, CDR2 SYGVNS. This CDR3 is CASSPRTGQDIQYF. For the CDR3, the DNA is TGTGCCAGCAGTCCCAGGACGGGGCAAGACATTCAGTACTTC.

The gene calls are TRBV10-3 and TRBJ2-7; 9 bases match TRBD1. Looked up from germline, CDR1 is ENHRY and CDR2 is SYGVKD. This CDR3 comprises 13 residues. The ends lost 4 bases at V and 5 bases at J; junction bases unmatched: 3. CDR3 nucleotides: TGTGCCATCAGTGTGACAGGGGGTAACGAGCAGTACTTC. Protein product: CAISVTGGNEQYF.

This clone has a count of ten or more. V is TRBV4-3 and J is TRBJ1-2; a possible D gene is TRBD1 (5 bases). Germline V CDR1 and CDR2: LGHNA, YSLEER. The CDR3 spans 17 residues. Between the trimmed V and J ends, which lost 4 bases and 4 bases, there was a span of 22 bases. The CDR3 nucleotides are TGCGCCAGCAGCCCAGTATCCGCCGGCGGGGGAGTCTATGGCTACACCTTC. It translates to CASSPVSAGGGVYGYTF.

V is TRBV4-1 and J is TRBJ1-4; tentative D call: TRBD1 (5 bases). This CDR3 is 15 amino acids long. V was trimmed by 4 bases and J by 0 bases, leaving 9 bases between them. CDR1 and CDR2 (germline): MGHRA, YSYEKL. The CDR3 loop is CASSPQGATNEKLFF. CDR3 bases: TGCGCCAGCAGCCCCCAGGGAGCAACTAATGAAAAACTGTTTTTT.

The chain joins TRBV6-4 to TRBJ1-2; no definite D call. The CDR3 consists of 13 residues. Between the trimmed V and J ends, which lost 0 bases and 4 bases, there was a span of 6 bases. Germline CDR1 is MRHNA and CDR2 is SNTAGT. The chain's CDR3 is CASSDSGSYGYTF. The CDR3 coding sequence is TGTGCCAGCAGTGACTCGGGGTCCTATGGCTACACCTTC.

V is TRBV2 and J is TRBJ1-6, with TRBD1 matching 8 bases. This CDR3 is built from 14 residues. Trimming removed 1 base from V and 10 bases from J; junction bases left unmatched: 3. Looked up from germline, CDR1 is SNHLY and CDR2 is FYNNEI. The CDR3 reads CASSEEAGGSPLHF. DNA of the CDR3: TGTGCCAGCAGTGAAGAGGCAGGGGGCTCACCCCTCCACTTT.

V usage is TRBV18 and J usage is TRBJ2-4, with 9 bases aligning to TRBD1. Germline loops: CDR1 KGHSH, CDR2 LQKENI. There are 18 residues in the CDR3. Trimming cost V 3 bases and J 2 bases; bases outside gene matches: 11. Here the CDR3 reads CASSPSTTGQGTKNIQYF. DNA of the CDR3: TGTGCCAGCTCACCCTCAACAACCGGACAGGGGACCAAAAACATTCAGTACTTC.

The CDR3 region has the DNA TGTGCCACCAGCAGGTTTGGACGGGGCTCCTACGAGCAGTACTTC. It codes for CATSRFGRGSYEQYF. The V gene is TRBV15, the J gene TRBJ2-7, with D tentatively TRBD2 (5 bases). From germline, CDR1 is LNHNV and CDR2 YYDKDF (reference sequence). V lost 3 bases to trimming and J lost 0 bases, with 12 bases between them. The CDR3 has 15 amino acids.